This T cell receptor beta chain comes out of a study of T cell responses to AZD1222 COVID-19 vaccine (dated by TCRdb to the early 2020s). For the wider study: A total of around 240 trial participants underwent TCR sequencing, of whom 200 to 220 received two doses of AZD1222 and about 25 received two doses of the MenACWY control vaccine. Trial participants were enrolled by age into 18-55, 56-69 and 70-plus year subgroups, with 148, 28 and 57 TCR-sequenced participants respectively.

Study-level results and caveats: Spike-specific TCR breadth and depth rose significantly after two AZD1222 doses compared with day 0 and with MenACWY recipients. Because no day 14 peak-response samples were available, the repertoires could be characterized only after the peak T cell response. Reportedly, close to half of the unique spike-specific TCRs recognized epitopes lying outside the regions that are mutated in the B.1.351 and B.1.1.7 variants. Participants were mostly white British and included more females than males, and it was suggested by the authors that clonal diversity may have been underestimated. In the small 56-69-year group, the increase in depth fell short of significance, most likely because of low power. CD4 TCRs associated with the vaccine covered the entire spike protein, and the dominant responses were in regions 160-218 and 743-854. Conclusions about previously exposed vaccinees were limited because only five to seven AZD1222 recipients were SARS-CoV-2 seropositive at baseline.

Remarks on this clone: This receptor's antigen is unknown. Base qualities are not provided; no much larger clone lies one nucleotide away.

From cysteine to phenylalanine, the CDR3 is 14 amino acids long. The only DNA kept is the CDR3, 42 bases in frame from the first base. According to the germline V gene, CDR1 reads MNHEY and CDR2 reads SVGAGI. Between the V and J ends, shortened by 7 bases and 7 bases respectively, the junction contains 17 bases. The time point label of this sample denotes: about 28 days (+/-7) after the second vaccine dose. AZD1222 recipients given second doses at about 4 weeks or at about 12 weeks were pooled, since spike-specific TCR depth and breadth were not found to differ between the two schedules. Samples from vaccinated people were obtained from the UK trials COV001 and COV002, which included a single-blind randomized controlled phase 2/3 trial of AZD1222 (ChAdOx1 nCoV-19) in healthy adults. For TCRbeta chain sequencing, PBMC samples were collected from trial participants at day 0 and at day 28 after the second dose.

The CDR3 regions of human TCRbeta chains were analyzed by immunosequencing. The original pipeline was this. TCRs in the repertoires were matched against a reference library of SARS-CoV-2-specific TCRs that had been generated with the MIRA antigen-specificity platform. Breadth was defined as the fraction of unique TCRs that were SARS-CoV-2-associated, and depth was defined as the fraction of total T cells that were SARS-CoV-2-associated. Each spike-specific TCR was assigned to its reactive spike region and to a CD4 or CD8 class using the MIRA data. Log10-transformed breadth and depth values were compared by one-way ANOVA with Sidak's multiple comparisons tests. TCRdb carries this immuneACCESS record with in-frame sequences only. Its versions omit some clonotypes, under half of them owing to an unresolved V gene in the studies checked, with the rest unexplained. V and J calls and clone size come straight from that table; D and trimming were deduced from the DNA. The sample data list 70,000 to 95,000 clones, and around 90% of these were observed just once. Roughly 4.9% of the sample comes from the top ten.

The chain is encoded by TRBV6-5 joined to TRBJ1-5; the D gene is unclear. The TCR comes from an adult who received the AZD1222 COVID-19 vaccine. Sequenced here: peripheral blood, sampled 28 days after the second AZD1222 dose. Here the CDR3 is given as CASTGPYTAQPQHF. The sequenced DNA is TGTGCCAGCACCGGGCCCTACACCGCCCAGCCCCAGCATTTT.